This T cell receptor (beta chain) was sequenced for a study of cytomegalovirus exposure and HLA in healthy donors. The PCR ran on 60 Vbeta and 13 Jbeta primers. Only in-frame clones appear in the TCRdb table, and some are missing; sequencing was by immunoSEQ multiplex PCR. The sample records under 200,000 clones, roughly 73% being singletons. Unmatched junction bases numbered 11, after V lost 0 bases and J lost 3 bases. The germline gives CDR1 SGHTA, CDR2 FQGNSA. The CDR3 runs 17 residues. The chain employs TRBV7-2 and TRBJ2-7; 7 bases are shared with TRBD2. The TCR comes from a female donor in good health and CMV-seronegative. The specimen sequenced was PBMCs. As DNA, the CDR3 is TGTGCCAGCAGCTTAGCGTCTAGCGGCGCGGCGGGCTACGAGCAGTACTTC. Translating it yields CASSLASSGAAGYEQYF.